This T cell receptor beta chain was captured in a study of blood T cell repertoires in COVID-19. Original methodology: Estimation of nucleated cell counts relied on the amplification of reference gene primers. TCRdb keeps only in-frame clones here, not all; method: immunoSEQ multiplex PCR. From that table come the V and J calls and clone size; the DNA was used to work out D and trimming. This table has around 420,000 clones, nearly 90% appearing once. Enrolled through a virtual design, the participants were between roughly 18 and 100 years of age and came from about two dozen US areas. Self-reported history from a screening survey and questionnaire set each donor's cohort. Trimming stripped 2 bases from V and 3 bases from J, with 13 bases between. Germline CDR1 reads MNHEY; CDR2 reads SVGAGI. This CDR3 spans 15 amino acids.

The material sequenced was PBMCs or T cells enriched from blood (not recorded which). The source is a woman in her thirties or forties with acute COVID-19. The chain joins TRBV6-5 to TRBJ1-1, with D unresolved. The CDR3 spells CASSYIPSGDTEAFF. The CDR3 DNA sequence: TGTGCCAGCAGTTACATCCCCTCCGGGGACACTGAAGCTTTCTTT.